These 10 T cell receptor beta chains were all obtained from the same sample, sequenced in a study of technical replicates of blood from a few donors. Generated by immunoSEQ multiplex PCR, the TCRdb table keeps only in-frame clones and is missing some. Of some 79,000 clones in the sample, more than 85% were seen once. Sequencing input: T cells isolated from PBMCs. These receptors were taken from a human donor in good health. Some clones in this sample may be carry-over from other donors' samples.

This chain joins TRBV6-1 and TRBJ1-5; D is possibly TRBD1 (6 bases). V was clipped by 2 bases and J by 4 bases, with 12 bases between them. The germline CDR1 and CDR2 sequences are MNHNS and SASEGT. There are 15 residues in the CDR3. The CDR3, as DNA: TGTGCCAGCAGTGAATTGGCAGGGGTAAATCAGCCCCAGCATTTT. This gives the protein CASSELAGVNQPQHF.

A few counts support this clone. V usage is TRBV5-1 and J usage is TRBJ1-1; no firm D call. The CDR3 consists of 11 residues. The germline CDR1 and CDR2 sequences are SGHRS and YFSETQ. The V gene lost 5 bases and the J gene lost 0 bases, with 2 bases spanning the gap. CDR3 protein: CASSMNTEAFF. DNA for the CDR3: TGCGCCAGCAGTATGAACACTGAAGCTTTCTTT.

This clone was recorded a few times. The rearrangement joins TRBV7-3 to TRBJ2-1; 10 nucleotides match TRBD1. V gave up 2 bases and J gave up 6 bases; unmatched junction bases: 4. The germline V gene has CDR1 SGHTA and CDR2 FQGTGA. The CDR3 runs to 15 residues. CDR3 in DNA: TGTGCCAGCAGCTTAGGACAGGGGGGGGCCAATGAGCAGTTCTTC. Translation gives CASSLGQGGANEQFF.

CDR3 DNA sequence: TGCGCCAGCAGCTTGGCCCAGGGGCGTACCGGGGAGCTGTTTTTT. Translating it yields CASSLAQGRTGELFF. The rearrangement joins TRBV5-1 to TRBJ2-2; D might be TRBD1 (6 bases). The CDR3 has 15 amino acids. Per the germline V gene, CDR1 is SGHRS and CDR2 is YFSETQ. The germline V and J ends were trimmed by 0 bases and 5 bases, with 11 bases remaining between them. Full variable domain (rest looked up from reference TRBV5-1 and TRBJ2-2): KAGVTQTPRYLIKTRGQQVTLSCSPISGHRSVSWYQQTPGQGLQFLFEYFSETQRNKGNFPGRFSGRQFSNSRSEMNVSTLELGDSALYLCASSLAQGRTGELFFGEGSRLTVL.

The V gene is TRBV29-1, the J gene TRBJ2-1, with 11 positions matching TRBD2. V trimming: 8 bases; J trimming: 3 bases; junction bases outside the gene matches: 6. The CDR3 is 14 amino acids. CDR1 and CDR2 from the germline V gene are SQVTM and ANQGSEA. The CDR3 DNA is TGCAGCCCCCGACTAGCGGGGATCTACAATGAGCAGTTCTTC. It yields the protein CSPRLAGIYNEQFF.

The gene calls are TRBV19 and TRBJ2-2; D might be TRBD2 (6 bases). Germline-derived CDR1 and CDR2 are LNHDA and SQIVND (reference sequence). The CDR3 runs 13 residues. V was trimmed by 9 bases and J by 5 bases, leaving 13 bases between them. DNA for the CDR3: TGTGCCAGCAGACTAGGGGAGACCGGGGAGCTGTTTTTT. Translating it yields CASRLGETGELFF.

The rearrangement uses TRBV2 and TRBJ2-7; TRBD2 is a possible D gene (6 bases). Trimming took off 6 bases at V and 3 bases at J, with 12 bases between the two ends. This CDR3 region has 13 residues. Germline CDR1 reads SNHLY; CDR2 reads FYNNEI. For the CDR3, the DNA is TGTGCCAGCAGGTCGGGGACTGTCTACGAGCAGTACTTC. This translates into CASRSGTVYEQYF.

The rearrangement uses TRBV6-5 and TRBJ2-3; D is undetermined. Germline V CDR1 and CDR2: MNHEY, SVGAGI. V was trimmed by 6 bases and J by 2 bases, leaving 12 bases between them. CDR3 length: 14 residues. The CDR3 loop reads CASRPGGPTDTQYF. The CDR3 DNA is TGTGCCAGCAGGCCAGGTGGCCCCACAGATACGCAGTATTTT.

The chain carries TRBV9 and TRBJ2-1, with 9 bases lining up with TRBD1. The CDR3 consists of 16 residues. The V gene's germline CDR1 is SGDLS and CDR2 YYNGEE. V trimming: 1 base; J trimming: 7 bases; junction bases outside the gene matches: 9. The CDR3 loop reads CASSVTGTGKVNEQFF. Written as DNA, the CDR3 is TGTGCCAGCAGCGTAACCGGGACAGGGAAAGTGAATGAGCAGTTCTTC.

The chain joins TRBV5-6 to TRBJ1-2; TRBD1 is a possible D gene (5 bases). CDR1 is SGHDT and CDR2 is YYEEEE in the germline V gene. The CDR3 length is 15 residues. V lost 1 base and J 3 bases, leaving 13 bases between the germline ends. The CDR3 sequence is CASSLKSGGYYGYTF. CDR3 nucleotide sequence: TGTGCCAGCAGCTTGAAGTCGGGGGGGTACTATGGCTACACCTTC.